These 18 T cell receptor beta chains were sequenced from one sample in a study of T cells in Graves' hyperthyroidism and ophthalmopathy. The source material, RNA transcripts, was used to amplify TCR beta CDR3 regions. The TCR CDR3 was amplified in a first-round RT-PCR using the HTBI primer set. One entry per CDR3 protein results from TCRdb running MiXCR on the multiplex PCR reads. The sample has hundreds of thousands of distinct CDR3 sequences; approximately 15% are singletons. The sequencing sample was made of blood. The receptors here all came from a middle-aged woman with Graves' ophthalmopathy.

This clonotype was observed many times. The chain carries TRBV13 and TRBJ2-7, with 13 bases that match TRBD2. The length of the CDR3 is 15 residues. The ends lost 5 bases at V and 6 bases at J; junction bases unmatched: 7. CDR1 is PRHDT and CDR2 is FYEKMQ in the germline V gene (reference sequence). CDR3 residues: CASSPRTSGSTEQYF. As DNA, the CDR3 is TGTGCCAGCAGCCCGCGGACTAGCGGGAGTACCGAGCAGTACTTC.

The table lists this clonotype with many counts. CDR3 coding DNA: TGTGCCAGCAGCGTACACCTGAACACTGAAGCTTTCTTT. Its translation is CASSVHLNTEAFF. This chain uses TRBV5-5 with TRBJ1-1; no reliable D call. The CDR3 is made up of 13 amino acids. Trimming shortened V by 4 bases and J by 0 bases, and 7 bases separated the two germline ends. Germline V lookup: CDR1 SGHKS, CDR2 YYEKEE (reference sequence).

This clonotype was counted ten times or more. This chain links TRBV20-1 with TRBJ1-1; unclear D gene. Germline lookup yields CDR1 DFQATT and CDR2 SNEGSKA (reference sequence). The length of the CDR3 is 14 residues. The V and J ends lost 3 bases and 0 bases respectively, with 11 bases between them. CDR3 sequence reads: CSASPPPMNTEAFF. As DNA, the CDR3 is TGCAGTGCTAGCCCCCCCCCCATGAACACTGAAGCTTTCTTT.

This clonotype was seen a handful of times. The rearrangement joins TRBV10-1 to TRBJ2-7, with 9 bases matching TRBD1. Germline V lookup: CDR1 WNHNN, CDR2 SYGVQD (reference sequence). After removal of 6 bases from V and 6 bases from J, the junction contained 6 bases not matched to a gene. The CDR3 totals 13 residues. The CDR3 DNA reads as TGCGCCAGCAGCCGGGACAGGGTGGCCGAGCAGTACTTC. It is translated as CASSRDRVAEQYF.

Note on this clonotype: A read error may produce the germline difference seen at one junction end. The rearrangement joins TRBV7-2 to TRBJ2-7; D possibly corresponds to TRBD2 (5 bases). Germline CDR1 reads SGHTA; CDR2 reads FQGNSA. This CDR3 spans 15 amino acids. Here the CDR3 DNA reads TGTGCCAGCAGCCTAGCAGGACGTGGGCTGGGAGAGCAGTACTTC. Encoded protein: CASSLAGRGLGEQYF. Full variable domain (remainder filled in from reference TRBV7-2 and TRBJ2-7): GAGVSQSPSNKVTEKGKDVELRCDPISGHTALYWYRQSLGQGLEFLIYFQGNSAPDKSGLPSDRFSAERTGGSVSTLTIQRTQQEDSAVYLCASSLAGRGLGEQYFGPGTRLTVT.

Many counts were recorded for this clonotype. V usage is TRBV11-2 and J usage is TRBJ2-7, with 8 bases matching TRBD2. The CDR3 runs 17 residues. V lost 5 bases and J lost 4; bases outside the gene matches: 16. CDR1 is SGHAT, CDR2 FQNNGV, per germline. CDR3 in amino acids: CASSRSPSREGRYEQYF. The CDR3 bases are TGTGCCAGCAGCCGCTCCCCAAGTCGGGAGGGCCGTTACGAGCAGTACTTC.

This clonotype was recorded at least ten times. The CDR3 DNA follows: TGCAGTGCTTCCCCCGCTGGGACCCAAAACATTCAGTACTTC. Translation: CSASPAGTQNIQYF. The chain uses TRBV20-1 and TRBJ2-4; D could derive from TRBD1 or TRBD2 (5 bases each). The germline V gene encodes CDR1 DFQATT and CDR2 SNEGSKA (reference sequence). The germline V and J ends were trimmed by 5 bases and 5 bases, with 16 bases remaining between them. This CDR3 is built from 14 residues.

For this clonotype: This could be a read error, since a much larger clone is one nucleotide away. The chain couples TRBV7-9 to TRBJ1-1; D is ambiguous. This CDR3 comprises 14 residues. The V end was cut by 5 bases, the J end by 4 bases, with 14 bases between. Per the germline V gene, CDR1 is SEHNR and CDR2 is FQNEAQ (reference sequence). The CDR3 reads CASSLVERGTEAFF. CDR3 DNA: TGTGCCAGCAGCCTGGTGGAGAGAGGCACTGAAGCTTTCTTT. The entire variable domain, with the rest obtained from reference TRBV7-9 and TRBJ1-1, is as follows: DTGVSQNPRHKITKRGQNVTFRCDPISEHNRLYWYRQTLGQGPEFLTYFQNEAQLEKSRLLSDRFSAERPKGSFSTLEIQRTEQGDSAMYLCASSLVERGTEAFFGQGTRLTVV.

CDR3 loop: CASSFPRPLTSGRGYEQYF. The CDR3 DNA reads as TGTGCCAGCAGCTTTCCCCGCCCCCTGACTAGCGGGAGGGGGTACGAGCAGTACTTC. The J gene is TRBJ2-7, the V gene TRBV11-2; 14 bases agree with TRBD2. The CDR3 spans 19 residues. Trimming removed 3 bases from V and 4 bases from J; junction bases left unmatched: 14. The germline V gene encodes CDR1 SGHAT and CDR2 FQNNGV.

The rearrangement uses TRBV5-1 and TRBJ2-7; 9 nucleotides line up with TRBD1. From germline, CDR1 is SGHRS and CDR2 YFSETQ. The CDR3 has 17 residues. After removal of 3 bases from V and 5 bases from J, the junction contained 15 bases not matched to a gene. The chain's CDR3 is CASSSGYRDRAVHEQYF. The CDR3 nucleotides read TGCGCCAGCAGCTCGGGGTACCGGGACAGGGCAGTCCACGAGCAGTACTTC.

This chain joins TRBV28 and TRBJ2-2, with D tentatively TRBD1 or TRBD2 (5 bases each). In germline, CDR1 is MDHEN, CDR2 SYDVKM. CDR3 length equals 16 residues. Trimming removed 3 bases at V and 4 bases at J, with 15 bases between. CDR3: CASSFWDPRATGELFF. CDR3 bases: TGTGCCAGCAGTTTTTGGGACCCGCGTGCCACCGGGGAGCTGTTTTTT.

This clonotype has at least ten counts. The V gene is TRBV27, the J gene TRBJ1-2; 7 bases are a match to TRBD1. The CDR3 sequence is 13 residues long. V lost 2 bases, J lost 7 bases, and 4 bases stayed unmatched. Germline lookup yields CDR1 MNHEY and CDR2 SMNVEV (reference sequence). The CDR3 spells CASSLRQGLGYTF. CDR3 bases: TGTGCCAGCAGTTTAAGACAGGGTCTTGGCTACACCTTC.

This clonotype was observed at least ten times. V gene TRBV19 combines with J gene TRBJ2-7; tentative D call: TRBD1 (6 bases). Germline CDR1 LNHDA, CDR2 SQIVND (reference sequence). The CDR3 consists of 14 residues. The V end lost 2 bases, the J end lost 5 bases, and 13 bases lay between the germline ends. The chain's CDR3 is CASSITPDSHEQYF. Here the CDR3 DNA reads TGTGCCAGTAGTATAACCCCGGACAGCCACGAGCAGTACTTC.

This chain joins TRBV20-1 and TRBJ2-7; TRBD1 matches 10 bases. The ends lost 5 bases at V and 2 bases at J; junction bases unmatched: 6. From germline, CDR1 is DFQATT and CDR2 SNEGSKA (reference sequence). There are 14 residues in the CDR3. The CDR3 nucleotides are TGCAGTGCTTTCGGACAGGGGGGTGCCTACGAGCAGTACTTC. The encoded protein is CSAFGQGGAYEQYF.

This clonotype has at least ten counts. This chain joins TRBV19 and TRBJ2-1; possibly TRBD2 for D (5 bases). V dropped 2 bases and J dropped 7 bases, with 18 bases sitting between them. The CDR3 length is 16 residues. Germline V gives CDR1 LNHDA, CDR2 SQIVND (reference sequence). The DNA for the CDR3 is TGTGCCAGTAGTATACGTAGCGAGAGCAGTACTAATGAGCAGTTCTTC. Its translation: CASSIRSESSTNEQFF.

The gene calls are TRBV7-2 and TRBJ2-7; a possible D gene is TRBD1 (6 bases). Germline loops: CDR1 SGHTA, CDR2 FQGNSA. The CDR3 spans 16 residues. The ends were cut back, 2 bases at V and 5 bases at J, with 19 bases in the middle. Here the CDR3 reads CASSLRWTDLWNEQYF. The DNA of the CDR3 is TGTGCCAGCAGCTTACGCTGGACAGACCTTTGGAACGAGCAGTACTTC. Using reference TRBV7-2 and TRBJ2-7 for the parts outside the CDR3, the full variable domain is GAGVSQSPSNKVTEKGKDVELRCDPISGHTALYWYRQSLGQGLEFLIYFQGNSAPDKSGLPSDRFSAERTGGSVSTLTIQRTQQEDSAVYLCASSLRWTDLWNEQYFGPGTRLTVT.

The CDR3 DNA reads TGTGCCAGCAGCTTAAAGGCTAGCGGGCCCTCGGAGACCCAGTACTTC. It is translated as CASSLKASGPSETQYF. The chain combines TRBV7-2 with TRBJ2-5; 8 bases match TRBD2. CDR3 length: 16 amino acids. After removal of 2 bases from V and 5 bases from J, the junction contained 10 bases not matched to a gene. CDR1 SGHTA and CDR2 FQGNSA come from the germline V gene.

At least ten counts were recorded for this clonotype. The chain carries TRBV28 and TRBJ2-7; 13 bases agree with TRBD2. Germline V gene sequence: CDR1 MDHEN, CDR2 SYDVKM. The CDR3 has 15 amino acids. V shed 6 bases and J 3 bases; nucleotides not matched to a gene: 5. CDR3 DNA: TGTGCCAGCAGCCTCGGACTAGCGGGAGACTACGAGCAGTACTTC. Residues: CASSLGLAGDYEQYF.